This T cell receptor beta chain emerged from a study of T cell changes during pregnancy in multiple sclerosis. The CDR3 is made up of 16 amino acids. Germline CDR1 and CDR2: MDHEN and SYDVKM. V gave up 4 bases and J gave up 5 bases, with 18 bases separating them. Libraries were prepared by immunoSEQ multiplex PCR; TCRdb keeps only in-frame clonotypes and omits some of them. The data show about 100,000 clones, with approximately 92% seen just once and approximately 1.2% held by the top ten. The chain recombines TRBV28 with TRBJ2-1; TRBD1 is a possible D gene (5 bases). The source was peripheral blood, collected in the second trimester of pregnancy. This sequence was found in a female donor with multiple sclerosis, enrolled in a pregnancy study. The CDR3 is CASSWGVTALHNEQFF. CDR3 in DNA: TGTGCCAGCAGTTGGGGCGTGACCGCGCTCCACAATGAGCAGTTCTTC.